These 14 T cell receptor beta chains came from one sample sequenced in a study of identifying expanded T cells in peripheral blood. Clones were sequenced by immunoSEQ multiplex PCR, and TCRdb holds only the in-frame ones, with some missing. Among about 94,000 clones listed, nearly 90% were seen once. Material for sequencing was blood. These receptors came from a person between 18 and 75 years old in good health.

The V and J genes are TRBV19 and TRBJ1-5; tentative D call: TRBD1 (5 bases). Trimming stripped 5 bases from V and 0 bases from J, with 11 bases between. Per the germline V gene, CDR1 is LNHDA and CDR2 is SQIVND (reference sequence). CDR3 length equals 15 residues. The CDR3: CASSGTGGSNQPQHF. The CDR3 nucleotides read TGTGCCAGTAGTGGAACAGGTGGTAGCAATCAGCCCCAGCATTTT.

This clone appeared once. The rearrangement uses TRBV14 and TRBJ2-7; D gene ambiguous. In germline, CDR1 is SGHDN, CDR2 FVKESK. This CDR3 is 13 amino acids long. The V end lost 1 base, the J end lost 11 bases, and 15 bases lay between the germline ends. The CDR3, as DNA: TGTGCCAGCAGCCAAGTCGGAGCCGGGCCGAAGTACTTC. Its protein is CASSQVGAGPKYF.

The table lists this clone with a few counts. V gene TRBV29-1 combines with J gene TRBJ1-1; no firm D call. This CDR3 is 13 amino acids long. Per germline, CDR1 SQVTM and CDR2 ANQGSEA. Trimming stripped 2 bases from V and 1 base from J, with 8 bases between. The DNA of the CDR3 is TGCAGCGTTGAAAGAGGAGCGAACACTGAAGCTTTCTTT. Protein sequence: CSVERGANTEAFF.

The genes are TRBV7-9 and TRBJ1-1; D is ambiguous. Between the trimmed V and J ends, which lost 1 base and 2 bases, there was a span of 8 bases. The CDR3 covers 14 residues. Germline V gene lookup returns CDR1 SEHNR and CDR2 FQNEAQ (reference sequence). The CDR3 here is CASSLGLINTEAFF. The DNA for the CDR3 is TGTGCCAGCAGCTTAGGACTAATAAACACTGAAGCTTTCTTT.

V is TRBV25-1 and J is TRBJ2-3, with D perhaps TRBD1 or TRBD2 (5 bases each). CDR3 length: 15 residues. The germline V gene encodes CDR1 MGHDK and CDR2 SYGVNS. Trimming shortened V by 1 base and J by 1 base, and 9 bases separated the two germline ends. Written as DNA, the CDR3 is TGTGCCAGCAGTGAATGGGACGGAGGCACAGATACGCAGTATTTT. Amino acid sequence: CASSEWDGGTDTQYF.

The chain employs TRBV6-1 and TRBJ1-1, with a tentative D call TRBD1 (6 bases). Trimming shortened V by 6 bases and J by 3 bases, and 17 bases separated the two germline ends. CDR3 length: 15 residues. Germline loops: CDR1 MNHNS, CDR2 SASEGT. In DNA form, the CDR3 reads TGTGCCAGCAGGGGGGCCGGAGGGGGAGACACTGAAGCTTTCTTT. As protein: CASRGAGGGDTEAFF.

The chain carries TRBV19 and TRBJ2-2; 9 bases match TRBD2. CDR3 length: 15 amino acids. The V and J ends lost 4 bases and 4 bases, in that order; junction bases with no gene match: 4. CDR1 LNHDA and CDR2 SQIVND come from the germline V gene (reference sequence). The CDR3 protein is CASSSLAGFTGELFF. CDR3 nucleotide sequence: TGTGCCAGTAGTAGTCTAGCGGGGTTCACCGGGGAGCTGTTTTTT.

This rearrangement joins TRBV11-3 to TRBJ2-1, with D perhaps TRBD2 (6 bases). The CDR3 covers 16 residues. V dropped 4 bases and J dropped 0 bases, with 13 bases sitting between them. Germline V gene data show CDR1 as SGHNT and CDR2 as YENEEA. In DNA form, the CDR3 reads TGTGCCAGCAGCTCCCGGACTACAAGCTCCTACAATGAGCAGTTCTTC. It is translated as CASSSRTTSSYNEQFF. The whole variable domain, filled in from reference TRBV11-3 and TRBJ2-1, reads EAGVVQSPRYKIIEKKQPVAFWCNPISGHNTLYWYLQNLGQGPELLIRYENEEAVDDSQLPKDRFSAERLKGVDSTLKIQPAELGDSAVYLCASSSRTTSSYNEQFFGPGTRLTVL.

The chain combines TRBV6-4 with TRBJ2-2, with a weak D call TRBD2 (5 bases). CDR3 size: 16 residues. Germline V CDR1 and CDR2: MRHNA, SNTAGT. The V gene lost 6 bases and the J gene lost 2 bases, with 16 bases spanning the gap. DNA of the CDR3: TGTGCCAGCAGAGTCAAGGGAGCCGGTAACACCGGGGAGCTGTTTTTT. Translation gives CASRVKGAGNTGELFF.

The chain is built from TRBV19 and TRBJ2-2, with D possibly TRBD1 on 6 matching bases. The CDR3 totals 15 residues. V lost 4 bases, J lost 6 bases, and 15 bases lay in between. Germline CDR1 reads LNHDA; CDR2 reads SQIVND (reference sequence). The DNA of the CDR3 is TGTGCCAGTAGTACCCCCGGGGACAATGCCGGGGAGCTGTTTTTT. Protein sequence: CASSTPGDNAGELFF.

The rearrangement joins TRBV5-4 to TRBJ2-1, with a weak D call TRBD1 (6 bases). Germline V gives CDR1 SGHNT, CDR2 YYREEE (reference sequence). V lost 2 bases to trimming and J lost 5 bases, with 8 bases between them. CDR3 size: 13 residues. CDR3 DNA sequence: TGTGCCAGCAGCTTTGGGGGCAACAATGAGCAGTTCTTC. It yields the protein CASSFGGNNEQFF.

The chain has TRBV4-2 and TRBJ2-1; D may be TRBD2 (7 bases). Trimming removed 3 bases from V and 4 bases from J, with 16 bases in between. The germline V gene has CDR1 LGHNA and CDR2 YNFKEQ. There are 16 residues in the CDR3. CDR3 sequence: CASSQGGAGTYNEQFF. For the CDR3, the DNA is TGTGCCAGCAGCCAGGGGGGGGCGGGGACTTACAATGAGCAGTTCTTC.

The CDR3 sequence is CATSRDLSRLTDTQYF. Written as DNA, the CDR3 is TGTGCCACCAGCAGAGATCTGTCTAGACTCACAGATACGCAGTATTTT. V usage is TRBV15 and J usage is TRBJ2-3, with D unclear. Germline values: CDR1 LNHNV, CDR2 YYDKDF (reference sequence). This CDR3 has 16 residues. V lost 0 bases and J lost 2, with 12 bases in between.

CDR3 nucleotide sequence: TGTGCCAGCAGGGGACAGGGGGGAACCCGGGAGTACTTC. This sequence encodes CASRGQGGTREYF. This chain links TRBV27 with TRBJ2-7; 11 bases are shared with TRBD1. Germline V gene sequence: CDR1 MNHEY, CDR2 SMNVEV (reference sequence). Trimming at V came to 6 bases and at J to 11 bases, leaving 9 bases not matched to a gene. This CDR3 has 13 amino acids.